The next 16 T cell receptor beta chains were all read from a single sample in a study of immune characterization of retroperitoneal liposarcoma. In TCRdb, the PCR reads were re-called with MiXCR into one record per CDR3 protein. The sample gives more than 15,000 distinct CDR3 sequences, 35% to 40% of which show up once; 7.4% is in the top ten. The specimen sequenced was blood. The receptors shown here come from a male donor with retroperitoneal liposarcoma.

By proportion, this clonotype is medium-sized. The chain couples TRBV7-2 to TRBJ2-1, with D possibly TRBD2 on 7 matching bases. The germline V gene has CDR1 SGHTA and CDR2 FQGNSA. V dropped 5 bases and J dropped 9 bases, with 23 bases sitting between them. The CDR3 is 16 amino acids. The CDR3 loop is CASSARIGLEGGEQFF. The CDR3 nucleotides are TGTGCCAGCAGCGCCCGTATTGGACTAGAAGGGGGTGAGCAGTTCTTC.

The chain carries TRBV6-1 and TRBJ2-7, with a tentative D call TRBD2 (5 bases). TRBJ2-1 matches the DNA end more closely, so the J call is doubtful. The CDR3 has 16 residues. Germline V gene lookup returns CDR1 MNHNS and CDR2 SASEGT. The CDR3 sequence: CARKVAESGWGNEQFF. Written as DNA, the CDR3 is TGTGCCCGCAAAGTTGCGGAGAGCGGATGGGGCAATGAGCAGTTCTTC.

The V call is TRBV12-3 or TRBV12-4, the J call TRBJ2-5; 13 nucleotides align to TRBD2. Trimming took 6 bases from V and 11 from J; bases not matched to a gene: 9. CDR3 length: 14 amino acids. CDR3 region: CASSRLAGGWKQYF. In DNA form, the CDR3 reads TGTGCCAGCAGCCGACTAGCGGGAGGATGGAAGCAGTACTTC.

The table lists this clonotype with many counts. The gene calls are TRBV6-1 and TRBJ2-4; D possibly corresponds to TRBD1 (5 bases). The CDR3 totals 16 residues. The V end was cut by 8 bases, the J end by 0 bases, with 17 bases between. Germline V gene sequence: CDR1 MNHNS, CDR2 SASEGT. CDR3 protein: CASASQDTLAKNIQYF. DNA of the CDR3: TGTGCCAGCGCCTCCCAGGACACCCTAGCCAAAAACATTCAGTACTTC.

The rearrangement links TRBV6-1 to TRBJ2-1; 7 bases fit TRBD1. The J call may be incorrect, as the DNA end agrees better with TRBJ2-5. This CDR3 contains 15 residues. CDR1 is MNHNS, CDR2 SASEGT, per germline. Here the CDR3 reads CASSESAGGQETQYF. The CDR3 bases are TGTGCCAGCAGTGAGTCGGCAGGGGGCCAAGAGACCCAGTACTTC.

This clonotype was counted once. The chain couples TRBV6-5 to TRBJ2-2, with TRBD2 matching over 11 bases. Trimming at V came to 2 bases and at J to 2 bases, leaving 7 bases not matched to a gene. Per the germline V gene, CDR1 is MNHEY and CDR2 is SVGAGI. CDR3 length equals 18 residues. Written as DNA, the CDR3 is TGTGCCAGCAGTTACCGCGGGCTAGCGGGAGGTAACACCGGGGAGCTGTTTTTT. It translates to CASSYRGLAGGNTGELFF.

This clonotype occurred a few times. V gene TRBV6-1 combines with J gene TRBJ2-1, with unresolved D. The germline V gene has CDR1 MNHNS and CDR2 SASEGT. Trimming removed 8 bases at V and 2 bases at J, with 7 bases between. This CDR3 has 12 residues. The CDR3 here is CASESPYNEQFF. DNA of the CDR3: TGTGCCAGCGAAAGTCCCTACAATGAGCAGTTCTTC.

This clonotype was observed many times. The genes are TRBV7-6 and TRBJ2-1; D is possibly TRBD1 (6 bases). The germline CDR1 and CDR2 sequences are SGHVS and FNYEAQ. V lost 5 bases and J lost 2, with 13 bases in between. The CDR3 extends over 15 amino acids. The CDR3 loop reads CASSADRPPYNEQFF. The CDR3 DNA reads as TGTGCCAGCAGCGCCGACAGGCCCCCCTACAATGAGCAGTTCTTC.

The chain couples TRBV7-3 to TRBJ2-1; D assignment may be TRBD1 or TRBD2 (5 bases each). CDR3 length: 14 residues. V was pared by 2 bases and J by 6 bases, with 11 bases between. CDR1 is SGHTA, CDR2 FQGTGA, per germline. The CDR3 protein is CASSLGAGSNEQFF. CDR3 DNA sequence: TGTGCCAGCAGCTTAGGGGCAGGGAGCAATGAGCAGTTCTTC.

This clonotype was recorded at least ten times. This sequence joins TRBV6-2 or TRBV6-3 and TRBJ2-7; tentative D call: TRBD2 (6 bases). Trimming left V 7 bases short and J 3 bases short, with 19 bases between. Germline CDR1 MNHEY, CDR2 SVGEGT. The CDR3 extends over 15 amino acids. The CDR3 DNA reads as TGTGCCAGCACGTACTTTCCGGGGACTTACTACGAGCAGTACTTC. Translating it yields CASTYFPGTYYEQYF.

The table lists this clonotype with a count of one. Here the CDR3 reads CASSGGLATDSYEQYF. CDR3 DNA sequence: TGTGCCAGCAGTGGGGGGCTAGCGACCGACTCCTACGAGCAGTACTTC. The J gene is TRBJ2-5, the V gene TRBV6-1, with D tentatively TRBD1 or TRBD2 (6 bases each). The J call may be incorrect, as the DNA end agrees better with TRBJ2-7. This CDR3 has 16 amino acids. From germline, CDR1 is MNHNS and CDR2 SASEGT.

This chain connects TRBV6-1 to TRBJ2-4; a possible D gene is TRBD1 (6 bases). This CDR3 contains 14 residues. V lost 7 bases and J lost 5, with 15 bases in between. CDR1 MNHNS and CDR2 SASEGT come from the germline V gene. CDR3 residues: CASKEQGLQNIQYF. CDR3 DNA sequence: TGTGCCAGCAAGGAACAGGGTTTGCAAAACATTCAGTACTTC.

The CDR3: CASSLGRAGEGANVLTF. CDR3 bases: TGTGCCAGCAGCTTAGGGAGGGCGGGAGAAGGGGCCAACGTCCTGACTTTC. The chain joins TRBV11-2 to TRBJ2-6; 7 bases line up with TRBD2. Germline assignment: CDR1 SGHAT and CDR2 FQNNGV. With 1 base clipped from V and 4 bases from J, the junction kept 7 bases outside the gene matches. The CDR3 spans 17 residues.

This clonotype came up many times. The J gene is TRBJ2-5, the V gene TRBV6-1; D is unclear. The end of the DNA is better explained by TRBJ2-7, so the J call may be wrong. The CDR3 length is 14 residues. Germline V gives CDR1 MNHNS, CDR2 SASEGT. The CDR3 nucleotides read TGTGCCAGCAGTTCTGGGTTAATCAACGGCGAGCAGTACTTC. It encodes CASSSGLINGEQYF.

The sample holds many counts of this clonotype. The CDR3: CASSPRTTSQQETQYF. DNA for the CDR3: TGTGCCAGCAGTCCCCGAACGACTTCGCAACAAGAGACCCAGTACTTC. The chain employs TRBV27 and TRBJ2-5; D remains ambiguous. Trimming pared 5 bases from V and 2 bases from J, leaving 18 bases between. The CDR3 is 16 residues long. The V gene's germline CDR1 is MNHEY and CDR2 SMNVEV (reference sequence).

The chain uses TRBV27 and TRBJ2-1, with a tentative D call TRBD2 (6 bases). V was shortened by 2 bases and J by 10 bases, with 12 bases between the two germline ends. The length of the CDR3 is 13 residues. Per the germline V gene, CDR1 is MNHEY and CDR2 is SMNVEV (reference sequence). The CDR3 region is CASSLRLGYEQFF. The DNA of the CDR3 is TGTGCCAGCAGTTTAAGACTAGGCTACGAGCAGTTCTTC.